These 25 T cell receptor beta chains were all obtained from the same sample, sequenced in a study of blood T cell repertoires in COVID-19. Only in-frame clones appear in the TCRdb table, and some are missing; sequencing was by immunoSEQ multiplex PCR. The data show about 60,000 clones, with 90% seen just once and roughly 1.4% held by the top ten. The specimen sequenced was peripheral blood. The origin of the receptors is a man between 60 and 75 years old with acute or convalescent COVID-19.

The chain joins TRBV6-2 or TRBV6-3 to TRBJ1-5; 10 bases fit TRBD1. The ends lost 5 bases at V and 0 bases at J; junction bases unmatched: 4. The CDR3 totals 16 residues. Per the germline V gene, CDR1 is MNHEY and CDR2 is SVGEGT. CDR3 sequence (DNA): TGTGCCAGCAGTACGGGACAGGGGATTAGCAATCAGCCCCAGCATTTT. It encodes CASSTGQGISNQPQHF.

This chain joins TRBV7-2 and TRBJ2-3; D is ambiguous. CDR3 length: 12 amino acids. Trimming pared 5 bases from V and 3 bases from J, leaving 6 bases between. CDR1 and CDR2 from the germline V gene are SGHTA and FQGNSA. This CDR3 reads CASSPNTDTQYF. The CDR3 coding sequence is TGTGCCAGCAGCCCCAATACAGATACGCAGTATTTT.

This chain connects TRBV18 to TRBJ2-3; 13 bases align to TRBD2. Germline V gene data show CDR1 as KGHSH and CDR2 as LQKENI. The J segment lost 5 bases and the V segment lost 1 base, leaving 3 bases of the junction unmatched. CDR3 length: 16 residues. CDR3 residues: CASSPQGLAGEDTQYF. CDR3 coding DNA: TGTGCCAGCTCACCACAAGGACTAGCGGGAGAAGATACGCAGTATTTT.

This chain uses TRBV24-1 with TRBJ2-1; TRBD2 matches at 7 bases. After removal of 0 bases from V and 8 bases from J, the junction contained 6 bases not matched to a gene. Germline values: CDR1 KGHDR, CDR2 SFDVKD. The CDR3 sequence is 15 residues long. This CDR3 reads CATSDLRGRVYEQFF. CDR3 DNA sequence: TGTGCCACCAGTGATTTGCGCGGGAGAGTCTATGAGCAGTTCTTC.

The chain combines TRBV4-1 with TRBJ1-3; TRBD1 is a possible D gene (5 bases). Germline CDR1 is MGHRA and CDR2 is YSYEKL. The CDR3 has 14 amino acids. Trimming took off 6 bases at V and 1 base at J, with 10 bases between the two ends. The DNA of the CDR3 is TGCGCCAGCAGAGAGACAGAATCTGGAAACACCATATATTTT. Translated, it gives CASRETESGNTIYF.

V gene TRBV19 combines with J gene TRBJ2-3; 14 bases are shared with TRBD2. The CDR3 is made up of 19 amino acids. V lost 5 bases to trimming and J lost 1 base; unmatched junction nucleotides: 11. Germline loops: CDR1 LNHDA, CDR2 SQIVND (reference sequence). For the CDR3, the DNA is TGTGCCAGTAGTCCCGGGACTAGCGGGAGTGGGGGCCGCACAGATACGCAGTATTTT. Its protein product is CASSPGTSGSGGRTDTQYF.

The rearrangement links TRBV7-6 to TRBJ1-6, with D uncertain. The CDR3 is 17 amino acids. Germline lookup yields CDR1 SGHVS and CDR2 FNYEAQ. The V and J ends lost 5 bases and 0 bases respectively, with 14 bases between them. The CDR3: CASSPRGTSSYNSPLHF. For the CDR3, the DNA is TGTGCCAGCAGCCCACGCGGCACCAGCTCCTATAATTCACCCCTCCACTTT. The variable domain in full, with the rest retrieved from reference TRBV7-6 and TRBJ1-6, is GAGVSQSPRYKVTKRGQDVALRCDPISGHVSLYWYRQALGQGPEFLTYFNYEAQQDKSGLPNDRFSAERPEGSISTLTIQRTEQRDSAMYRCASSPRGTSSYNSPLHFGNGTRLTVT.

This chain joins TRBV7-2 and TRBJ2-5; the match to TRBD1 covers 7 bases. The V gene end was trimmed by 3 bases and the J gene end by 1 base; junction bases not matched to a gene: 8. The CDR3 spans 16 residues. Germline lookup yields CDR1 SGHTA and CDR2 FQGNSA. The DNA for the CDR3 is TGTGCCAGCAGCTTCGGGGCCGGGACAGCCCAAGAGACCCAGTACTTC. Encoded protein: CASSFGAGTAQETQYF.

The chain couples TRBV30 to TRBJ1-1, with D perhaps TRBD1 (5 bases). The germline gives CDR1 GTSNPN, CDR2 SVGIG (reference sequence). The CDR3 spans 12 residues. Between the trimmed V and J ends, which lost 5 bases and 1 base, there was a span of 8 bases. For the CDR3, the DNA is TGTGCCTGGTATGGACAGAACACTGAAGCTTTCTTT. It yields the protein CAWYGQNTEAFF.

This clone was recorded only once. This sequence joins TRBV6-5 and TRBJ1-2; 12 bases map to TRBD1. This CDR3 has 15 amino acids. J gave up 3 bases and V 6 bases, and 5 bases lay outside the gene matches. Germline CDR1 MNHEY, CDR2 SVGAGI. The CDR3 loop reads CASSRGTGGDYGYTF. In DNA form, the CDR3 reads TGTGCCAGCAGCCGCGGGACAGGGGGCGACTATGGCTACACCTTC.

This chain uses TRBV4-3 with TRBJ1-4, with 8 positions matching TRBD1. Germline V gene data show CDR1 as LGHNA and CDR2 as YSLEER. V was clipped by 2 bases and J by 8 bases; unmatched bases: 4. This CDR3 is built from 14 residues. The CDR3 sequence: CASSQTTGGEKLFF. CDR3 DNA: TGCGCCAGCAGCCAAACTACAGGGGGGGAAAAACTGTTTTTT.

The CDR3 loop reads CASSLGTGGEAFF. The CDR3 DNA reads as TGCGCCAGCAGCCTTGGGACAGGGGGGGAAGCTTTCTTT. The chain recombines TRBV5-1 with TRBJ1-1; 11 positions match TRBD1. V lost 4 bases and J lost 8; bases outside the gene matches: 4. The CDR3 is made up of 13 amino acids. The germline gives CDR1 SGHRS, CDR2 YFSETQ.

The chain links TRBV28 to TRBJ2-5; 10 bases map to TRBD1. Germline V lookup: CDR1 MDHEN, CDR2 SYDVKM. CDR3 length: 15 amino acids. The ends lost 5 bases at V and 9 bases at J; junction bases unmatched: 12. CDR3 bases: TGTGCCAGCAGTAAGGGACAGGGGATTTTAAGGGCCCAGTACTTC. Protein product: CASSKGQGILRAQYF.

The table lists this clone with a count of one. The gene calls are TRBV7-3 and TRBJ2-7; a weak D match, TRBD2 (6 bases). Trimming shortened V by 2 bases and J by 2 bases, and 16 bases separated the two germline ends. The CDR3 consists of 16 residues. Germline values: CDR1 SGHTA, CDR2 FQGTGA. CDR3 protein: CASSLSGGIGTYEQYF. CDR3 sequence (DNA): TGTGCCAGCAGCTTATCGGGCGGGATCGGCACCTACGAGCAGTACTTC.

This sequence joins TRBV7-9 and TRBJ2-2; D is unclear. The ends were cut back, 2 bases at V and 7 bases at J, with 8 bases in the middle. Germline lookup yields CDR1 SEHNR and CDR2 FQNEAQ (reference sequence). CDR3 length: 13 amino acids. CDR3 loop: CASSLLESGELFF. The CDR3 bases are TGTGCCAGCAGCTTATTGGAGAGCGGGGAGCTGTTTTTT.

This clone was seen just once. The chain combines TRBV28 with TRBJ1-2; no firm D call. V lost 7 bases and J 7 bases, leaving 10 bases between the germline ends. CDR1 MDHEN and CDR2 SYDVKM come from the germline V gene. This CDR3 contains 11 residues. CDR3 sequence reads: CASTSLSGYTF. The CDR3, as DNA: TGTGCCAGCACTTCTCTCTCTGGCTACACCTTC.

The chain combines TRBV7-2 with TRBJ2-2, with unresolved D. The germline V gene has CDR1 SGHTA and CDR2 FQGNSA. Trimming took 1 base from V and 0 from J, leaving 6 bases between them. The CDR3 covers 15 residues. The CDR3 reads CASSLVHANTGELFF. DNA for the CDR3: TGTGCCAGCAGCTTAGTACACGCGAACACCGGGGAGCTGTTTTTT.

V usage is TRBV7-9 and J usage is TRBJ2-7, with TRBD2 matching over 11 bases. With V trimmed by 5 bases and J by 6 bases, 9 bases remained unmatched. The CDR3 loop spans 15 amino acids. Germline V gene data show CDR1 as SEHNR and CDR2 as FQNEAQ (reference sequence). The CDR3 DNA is TGTGCCAGCAGCCCCATAGCGGGAGGGCTCGGCGAGCAGTACTTC. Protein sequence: CASSPIAGGLGEQYF.

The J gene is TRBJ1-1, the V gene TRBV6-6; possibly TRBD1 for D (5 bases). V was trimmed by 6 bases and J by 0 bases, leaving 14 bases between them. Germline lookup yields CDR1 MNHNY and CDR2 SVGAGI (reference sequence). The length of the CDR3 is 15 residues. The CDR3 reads CASRAGRNMNTEAFF. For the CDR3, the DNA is TGTGCCAGCAGAGCGGGACGGAACATGAACACTGAAGCTTTCTTT.

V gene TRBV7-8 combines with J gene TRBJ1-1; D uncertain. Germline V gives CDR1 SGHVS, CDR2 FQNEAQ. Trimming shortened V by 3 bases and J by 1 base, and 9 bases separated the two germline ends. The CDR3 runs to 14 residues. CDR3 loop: CASSLNIKNTEAFF. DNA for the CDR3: TGTGCCAGCAGCTTGAACATAAAGAACACTGAAGCTTTCTTT.

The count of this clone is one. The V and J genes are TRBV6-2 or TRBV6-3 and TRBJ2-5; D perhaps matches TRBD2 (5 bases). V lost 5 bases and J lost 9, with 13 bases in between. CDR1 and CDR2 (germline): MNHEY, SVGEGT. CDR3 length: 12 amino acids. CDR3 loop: CASSVGTGSQYF. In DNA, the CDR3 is TGTGCCAGCAGTGTAGGAACGGGATCCCAGTACTTC.

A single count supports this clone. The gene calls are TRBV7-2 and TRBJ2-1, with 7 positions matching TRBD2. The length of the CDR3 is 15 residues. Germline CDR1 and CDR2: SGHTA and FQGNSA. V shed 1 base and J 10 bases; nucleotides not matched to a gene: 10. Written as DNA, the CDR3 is TGTGCCAGCAGCTTAGGGACTAGGGGATGGGGAGAGCAGTTCTTC. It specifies CASSLGTRGWGEQFF.

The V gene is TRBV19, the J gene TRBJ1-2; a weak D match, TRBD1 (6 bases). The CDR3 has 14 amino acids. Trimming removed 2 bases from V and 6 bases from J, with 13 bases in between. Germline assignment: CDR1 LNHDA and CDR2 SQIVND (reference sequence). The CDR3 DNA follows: TGTGCCAGTAGTATAAGAGGGCAGGGGAATGGCTACACCTTC. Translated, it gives CASSIRGQGNGYTF.

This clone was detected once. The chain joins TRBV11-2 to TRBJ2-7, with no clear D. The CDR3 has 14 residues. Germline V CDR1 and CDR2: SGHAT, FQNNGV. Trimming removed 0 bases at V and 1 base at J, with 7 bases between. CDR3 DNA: TGTGCCAGCAGCTTAGATGCAGGATCCTACGAGCAGTACTTC. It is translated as CASSLDAGSYEQYF.

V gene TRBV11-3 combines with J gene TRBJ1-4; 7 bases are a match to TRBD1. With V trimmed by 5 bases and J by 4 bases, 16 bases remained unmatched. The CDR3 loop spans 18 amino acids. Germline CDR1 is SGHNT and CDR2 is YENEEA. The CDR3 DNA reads TGTGCCAGCAGCAGTCCGGGACAGCCTAATTCAGATAATGAAAAACTGTTTTTT. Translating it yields CASSSPGQPNSDNEKLFF.